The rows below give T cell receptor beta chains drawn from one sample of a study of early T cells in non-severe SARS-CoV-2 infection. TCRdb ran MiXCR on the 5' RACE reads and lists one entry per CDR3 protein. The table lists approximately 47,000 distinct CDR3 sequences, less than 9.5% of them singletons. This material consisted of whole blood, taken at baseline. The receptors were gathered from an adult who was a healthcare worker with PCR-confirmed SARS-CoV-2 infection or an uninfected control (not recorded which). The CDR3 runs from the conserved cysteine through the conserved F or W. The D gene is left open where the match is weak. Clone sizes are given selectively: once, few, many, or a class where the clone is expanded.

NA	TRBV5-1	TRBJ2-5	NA	CASSTAAKETQYF	TGCGCCAGCAGCACAGCAGCGAAAGAGACCCAGTACTTC
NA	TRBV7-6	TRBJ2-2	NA	CASSPRVEGEHGELFF	TGTGCCAGCAGCCCACGTGTTGAAGGGGAACACGGGGAGCTGTTTTTT
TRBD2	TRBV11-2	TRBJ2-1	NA	CASSPGQRGSSYNEQFF	TGTGCCAGCAGTCCGGGGCAGCGGGGGAGCTCCTACAATGAGCAGTTCTTC
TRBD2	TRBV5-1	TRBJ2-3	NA	CASSRTSGARGTDTQYF	TGCGCCAGCAGCCGGACTAGCGGGGCCCGGGGAACAGATACGCAGTATTTT
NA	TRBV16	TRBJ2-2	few	CASSQGFTGELFF	TGTGCCAGCAGCCAAGGGTTCACCGGGGAGCTGTTTTTT
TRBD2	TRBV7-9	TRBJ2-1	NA	CASSLFPRLAGGVYNEQFF	TGTGCCAGCAGCTTATTCCCTAGACTAGCGGGGGGCGTGTACAATGAGCAGTTCTTC
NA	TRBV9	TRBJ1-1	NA	CASSPISRGDTEAFF	TGTGCCAGCAGCCCCATTTCCCGTGGGGACACTGAAGCTTTCTTT
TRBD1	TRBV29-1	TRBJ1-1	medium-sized	CSVEDPQGANTEAFF	TGCAGCGTTGAAGATCCACAGGGGGCGAACACTGAAGCTTTCTTT
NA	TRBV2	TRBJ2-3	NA	CASILDSTTQYF	TGTGCCAGCATTTTAGACTCAACTACGCAGTATTTT
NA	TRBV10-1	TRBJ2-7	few	CAREDSSYEQYF	TGCGCCAGAGAGGACAGTTCCTACGAGCAGTACTTC
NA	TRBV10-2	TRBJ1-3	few	CASSAQGVGNTIYF	TGCGCCAGCAGTGCCCAGGGAGTTGGAAACACCATATATTTT
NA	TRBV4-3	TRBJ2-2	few	CASSQDGAASTGELFF	TGCGCCAGCAGCCAAGATGGGGCCGCGAGCACCGGGGAGCTGTTTTTT
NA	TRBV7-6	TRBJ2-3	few	CASSLSVTDTQYF	TGTGCCAGCAGCCTATCCGTAACAGATACGCAGTATTTT
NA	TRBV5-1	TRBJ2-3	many	CASSLTQGTQYF	TGCGCCAGCAGCTTAACCCAGGGAACGCAGTATTTT
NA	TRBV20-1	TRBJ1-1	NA	CSARGKTGSNTEAFF	TGCAGTGCTAGAGGAAAAACAGGGTCGAACACTGAAGCTTTCTTT
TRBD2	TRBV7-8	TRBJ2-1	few	CASSSHSGRPYNEQFF	TGTGCCAGCAGCTCCCATAGCGGGAGGCCCTACAATGAGCAGTTCTTC
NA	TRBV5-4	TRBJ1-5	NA	CASSLVIGTSNQPQHF	TGTGCCAGCAGCTTGGTAATAGGGACTAGCAATCAGCCCCAGCATTTT
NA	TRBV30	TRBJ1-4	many	CAWSVWTHVGEKLFF	TGTGCCTGGAGTGTATGGACCCACGTTGGGGAAAAACTGTTTTTT
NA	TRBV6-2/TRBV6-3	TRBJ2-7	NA	CASSLTGTLSYDQYF	TGTGCCAGCAGTTTAACCGGGACGCTAAGCTACGACCAGTACTTC
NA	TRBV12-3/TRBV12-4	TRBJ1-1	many	CASGPTKNTEAFF	TGTGCCAGCGGTCCTACTAAGAACACTGAAGCTTTCTTT
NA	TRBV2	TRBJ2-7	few	CASRFEGEGSYEQYF	TGTGCCAGCAGATTTGAGGGGGAGGGCTCCTACGAGCAGTACTTC
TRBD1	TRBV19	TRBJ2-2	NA	CASSIAGTGNTGELFF	TGTGCCAGTAGTATAGCGGGGACAGGGAACACCGGGGAGCTGTTTTTT
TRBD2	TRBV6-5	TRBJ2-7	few	CASRRSSGTSYEQYF	TGTGCCAGCCGCCGATCTAGCGGGACGTCCTACGAGCAGTACTTC
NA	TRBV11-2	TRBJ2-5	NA	CASSLASRGQETQYF	TGTGCCAGCAGCTTAGCGTCGAGGGGACAAGAGACCCAGTACTTC